The present T cell receptor beta chain was sequenced within a study of blood T cell repertoires in COVID-19 (TCRdb year 2020). About the study as a whole: The collaborator samples originated in the United States, Italy and Spain and spanned the acute and convalescent phases of COVID-19. A de-identified subject ID, COVID-19 status, age in years and sex were almost always included in the sample metadata. Where available, HLA class I and class II types were obtained from metadata supplied by the sample provider rather than from assay-based typing. The dataset comprised deeply sampled blood TCRbeta repertoires from subjects exposed to, actively infected with, or recovered from COVID-19. The prospective study material was composed of cDNA or gDNA derived from T cells, B-cell-depleted T cells, or PBMCs. The repertoires were made available in a free public database intended to serve as a resource for research on the immune response to SARS-CoV-2. The samples were drawn from the first 160 participants of the ongoing ImmuneRACE study and from 950 to 1,500 subjects provided by 6 global collaborators. Points the paper makes about the study in general: The amount of clinical and demographic metadata varied by source and participant and was provided uncurated.

The collaborating institutions used their own protocols to collect whole blood in K2EDTA tubes. Collaborator samples were shipped for TCRbeta analysis as frozen whole blood, isolated PBMCs, or DNA extracted from either sample type. About this clone: This clone's antigen is unknown. Qualities for individual bases were not recorded, and no much larger clone is one base off.

TCRbeta CDR3 regions were amplified from genomic DNA by means of the immunoSEQ Assay, a bias-controlled multiplex PCR. The authors' pipeline ran thus. Nucleated cell counts per sample were estimated from amplification of reference gene primers within the assay. Sequence reads were collapsed and filtered to measure the absolute abundance of every unique TCRbeta CDR3 rearrangement. For each sample, productive Simpson clonality was calculated by taking the square root of Simpson's diversity index across productive rearrangements. Here the immuneACCESS table is served through TCRdb, limited to in-frame sequences with V and J called. Missing clones are a known gap in these copies; in checked studies unresolved V genes cover under half, and the rest lacks a known reason. Clonal size and the V and J genes are those of that table, whereas D and trimming came from the DNA. A total of some 65,000 clones appear in this sample, 85% to 95% of them only once. About 3.1% of the sample goes to the ten largest clones.

This clonotype originated in a man aged 70 or older with active COVID-19. Material: peripheral blood.

The DNA sequence reads TGTGCCATCAGTCCCCGGGCAGGGGGACATGAGCAGTTCTTC. Translation gives CAISPRAGGHEQFF. The rearrangement combines TRBV10-3 with TRBJ2-1, with TRBD1 identical over 7 junction bases. Via the germline V gene, CDR1 is ENHRY and CDR2 SYGVKD. The CDR3 holds 14 amino acids from the cysteine to the phenylalanine. Only CDR3 DNA remains: 42 bases, in frame from the first base. V ends up 5 bases short and J 8 bases short, with an unmatched junction base count of 9.